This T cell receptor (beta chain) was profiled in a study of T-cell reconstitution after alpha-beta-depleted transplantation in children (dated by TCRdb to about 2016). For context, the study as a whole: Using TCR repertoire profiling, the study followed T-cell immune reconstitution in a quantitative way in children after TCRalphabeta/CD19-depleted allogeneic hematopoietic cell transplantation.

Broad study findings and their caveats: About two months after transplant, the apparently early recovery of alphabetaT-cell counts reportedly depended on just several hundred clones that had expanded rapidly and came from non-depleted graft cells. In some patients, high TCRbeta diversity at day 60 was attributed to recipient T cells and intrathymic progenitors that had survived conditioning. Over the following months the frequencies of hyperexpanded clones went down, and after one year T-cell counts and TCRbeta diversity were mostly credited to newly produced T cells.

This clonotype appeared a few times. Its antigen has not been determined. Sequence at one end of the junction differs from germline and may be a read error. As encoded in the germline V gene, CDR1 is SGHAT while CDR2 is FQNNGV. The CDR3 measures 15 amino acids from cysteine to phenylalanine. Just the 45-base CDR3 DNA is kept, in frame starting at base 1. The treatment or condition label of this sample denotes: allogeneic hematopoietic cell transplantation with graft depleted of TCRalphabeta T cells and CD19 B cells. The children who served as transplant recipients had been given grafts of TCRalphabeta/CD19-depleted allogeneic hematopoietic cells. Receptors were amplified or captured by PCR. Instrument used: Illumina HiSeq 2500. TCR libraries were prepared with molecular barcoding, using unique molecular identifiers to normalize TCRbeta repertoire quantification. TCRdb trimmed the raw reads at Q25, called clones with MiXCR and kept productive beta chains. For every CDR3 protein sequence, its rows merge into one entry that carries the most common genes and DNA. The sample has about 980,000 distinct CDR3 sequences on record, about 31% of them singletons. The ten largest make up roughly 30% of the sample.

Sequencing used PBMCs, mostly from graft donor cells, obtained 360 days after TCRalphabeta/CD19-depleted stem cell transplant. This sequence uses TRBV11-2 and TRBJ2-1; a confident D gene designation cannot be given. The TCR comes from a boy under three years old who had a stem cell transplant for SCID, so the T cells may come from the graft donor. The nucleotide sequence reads TGTGCCAGCAGCCTAGATTGGGCTGCGCAAGATGGGCAGTTCTTC. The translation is CASSLDWAAQDGQFF. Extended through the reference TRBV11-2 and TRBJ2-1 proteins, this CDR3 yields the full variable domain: EAGVAQSPRYKIIEKRQSVAFWCNPISGHATLYWYQQILGQGPKLLIQFQNNGVVDDSQLPKDRFSAERLKGVDSTLKIQPAKLEDSAVYLCASSLDWAAQDGQFFGPGTRLTVL.